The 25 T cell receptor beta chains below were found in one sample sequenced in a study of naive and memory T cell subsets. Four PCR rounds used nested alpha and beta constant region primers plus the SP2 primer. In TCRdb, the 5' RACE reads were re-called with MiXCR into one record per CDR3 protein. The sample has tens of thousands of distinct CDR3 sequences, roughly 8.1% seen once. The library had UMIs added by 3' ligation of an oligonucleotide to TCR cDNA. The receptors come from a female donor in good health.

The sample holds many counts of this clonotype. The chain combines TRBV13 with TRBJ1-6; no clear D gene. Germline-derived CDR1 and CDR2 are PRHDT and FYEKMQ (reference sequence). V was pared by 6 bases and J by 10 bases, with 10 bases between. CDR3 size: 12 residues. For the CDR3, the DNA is TGTGCCAGCAGTTGGAGCGGGTCACCCCTCCACTTT. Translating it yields CASSWSGSPLHF.

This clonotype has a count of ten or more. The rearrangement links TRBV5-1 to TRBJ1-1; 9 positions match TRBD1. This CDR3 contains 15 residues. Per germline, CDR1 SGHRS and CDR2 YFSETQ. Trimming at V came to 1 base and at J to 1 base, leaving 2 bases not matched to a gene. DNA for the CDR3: TGCGCCAGCAGCTTGACAGGGGGCAGGAACACTGAAGCTTTCTTT. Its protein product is CASSLTGGRNTEAFF.

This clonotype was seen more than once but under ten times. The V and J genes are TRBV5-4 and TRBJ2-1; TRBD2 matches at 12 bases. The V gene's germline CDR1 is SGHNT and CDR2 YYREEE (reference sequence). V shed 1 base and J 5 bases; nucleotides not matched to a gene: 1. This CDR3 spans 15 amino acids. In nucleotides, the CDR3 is TGTGCCAGCAGCTTGACTAGCGGGAGGCACAATGAGCAGTTCTTC. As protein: CASSLTSGRHNEQFF.

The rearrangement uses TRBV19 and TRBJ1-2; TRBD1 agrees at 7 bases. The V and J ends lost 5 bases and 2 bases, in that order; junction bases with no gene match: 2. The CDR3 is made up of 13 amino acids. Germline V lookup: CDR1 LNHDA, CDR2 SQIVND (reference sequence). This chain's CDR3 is CASSATGNYGYTF. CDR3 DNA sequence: TGTGCCAGTAGTGCGACAGGGAACTATGGCTACACCTTC.

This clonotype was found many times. The CDR3 protein is CASSLGGFNQPQHF. The CDR3 DNA is TGTGCCAGCAGTTTAGGAGGGTTCAATCAGCCCCAGCATTTT. This chain joins TRBV28 and TRBJ1-5; D is unresolved. Deletions cut 2 bases from V and 3 bases from J, with 8 bases between. The germline V gene encodes CDR1 MDHEN and CDR2 SYDVKM. The CDR3 is made up of 14 amino acids.

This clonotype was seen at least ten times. The CDR3 reads CAISERSSQETQYF. The DNA of the CDR3 is TGTGCCATCAGTGAGAGGAGCAGCCAAGAGACCCAGTACTTC. This chain links TRBV10-3 with TRBJ2-5; D gene uncertain. The ends were cut back, 2 bases at V and 1 base at J, with 8 bases in the middle. This CDR3 spans 14 amino acids. Germline V gene sequence: CDR1 ENHRY, CDR2 SYGVKD.

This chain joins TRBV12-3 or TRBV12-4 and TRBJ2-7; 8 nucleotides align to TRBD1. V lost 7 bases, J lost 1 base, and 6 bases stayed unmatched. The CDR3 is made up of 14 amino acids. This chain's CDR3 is CASNPRQGSYEQYF. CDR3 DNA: TGTGCCAGCAATCCGAGACAGGGGTCCTACGAGCAGTACTTC.

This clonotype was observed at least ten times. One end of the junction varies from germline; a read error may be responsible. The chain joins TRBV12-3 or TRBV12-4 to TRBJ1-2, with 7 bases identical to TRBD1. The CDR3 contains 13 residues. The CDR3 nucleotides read TGTGCCAGCAGCTTAGCAGGGGGCTATGGCTACACCTTC. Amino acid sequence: CASSLAGGYGYTF.

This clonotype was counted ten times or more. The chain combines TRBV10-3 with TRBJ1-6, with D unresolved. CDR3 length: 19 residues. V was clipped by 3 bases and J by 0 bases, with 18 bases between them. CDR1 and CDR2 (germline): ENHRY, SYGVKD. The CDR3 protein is CAISEGGSTMSSYNSPLHF. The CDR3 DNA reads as TGTGCCATCAGTGAAGGAGGCAGCACTATGAGCTCCTATAATTCACCCCTCCACTTT.

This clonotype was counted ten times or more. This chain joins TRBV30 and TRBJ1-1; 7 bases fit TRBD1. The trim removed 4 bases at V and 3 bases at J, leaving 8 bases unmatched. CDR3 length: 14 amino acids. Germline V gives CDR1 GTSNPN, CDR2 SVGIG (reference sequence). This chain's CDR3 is CAWTSGTDDTEAFF. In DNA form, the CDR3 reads TGTGCCTGGACATCCGGGACAGATGACACTGAAGCTTTCTTT. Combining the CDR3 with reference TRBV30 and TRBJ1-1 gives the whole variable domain SQTIHQWPATLVQPVGSPLSLECTVEGTSNPNLYWYRQAAGRGLQLLFYSVGIGQISSEVPQNLSASRPQDRQFILSSKKLLLSDSGFYLCAWTSGTDDTEAFFGQGTRLTVV.

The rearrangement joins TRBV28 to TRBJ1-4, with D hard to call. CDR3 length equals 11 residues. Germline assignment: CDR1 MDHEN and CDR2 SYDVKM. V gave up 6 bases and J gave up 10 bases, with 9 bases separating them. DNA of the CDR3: TGTGCCAGCAGCATTAATAGAAAACTGTTTTTT. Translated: CASSINRKLFF.

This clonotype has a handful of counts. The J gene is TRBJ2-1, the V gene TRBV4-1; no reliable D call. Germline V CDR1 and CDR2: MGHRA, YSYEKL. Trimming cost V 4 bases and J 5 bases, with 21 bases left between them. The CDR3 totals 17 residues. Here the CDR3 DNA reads TGCGCCAGCAGCCGACGAACACTCAAGCCCGGTGACAATGAGCAGTTCTTC. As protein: CASSRRTLKPGDNEQFF.

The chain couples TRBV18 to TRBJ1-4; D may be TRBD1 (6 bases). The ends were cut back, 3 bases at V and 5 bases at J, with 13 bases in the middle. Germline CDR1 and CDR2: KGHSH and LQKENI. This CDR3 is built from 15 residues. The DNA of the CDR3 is TGTGCCAGCTCACCCTCTCGGACAGAGAATGAAAAACTGTTTTTT. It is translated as CASSPSRTENEKLFF.

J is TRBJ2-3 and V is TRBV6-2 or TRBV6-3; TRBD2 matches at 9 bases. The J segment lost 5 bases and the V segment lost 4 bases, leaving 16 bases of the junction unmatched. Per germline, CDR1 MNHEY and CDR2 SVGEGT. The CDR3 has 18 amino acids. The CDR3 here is CASSLLYSSGSPGDTQYF. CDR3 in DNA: TGTGCCAGCAGTTTACTGTATAGTAGCGGGAGCCCCGGAGATACGCAGTATTTT.

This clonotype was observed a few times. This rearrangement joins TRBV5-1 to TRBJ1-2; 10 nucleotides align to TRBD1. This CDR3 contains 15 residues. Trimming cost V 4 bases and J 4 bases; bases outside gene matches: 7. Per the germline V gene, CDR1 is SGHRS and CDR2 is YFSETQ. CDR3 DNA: TGCGCCAGCAGCCTGACAGGGGGCGCGGGCTATGGCTACACCTTC. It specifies CASSLTGGAGYGYTF.

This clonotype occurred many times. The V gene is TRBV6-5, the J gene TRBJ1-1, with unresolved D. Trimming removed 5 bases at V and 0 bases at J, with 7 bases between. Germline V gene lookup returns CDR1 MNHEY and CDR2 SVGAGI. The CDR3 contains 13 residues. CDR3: CASSDNLNTEAFF. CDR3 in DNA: TGTGCCAGCAGTGACAACTTGAACACTGAAGCTTTCTTT.

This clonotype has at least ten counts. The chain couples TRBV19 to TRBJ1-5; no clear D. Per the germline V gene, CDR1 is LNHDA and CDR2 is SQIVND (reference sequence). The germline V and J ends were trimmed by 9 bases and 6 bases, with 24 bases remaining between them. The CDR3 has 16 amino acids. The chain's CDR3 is CASELDKRVLGQPQHF. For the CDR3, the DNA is TGTGCCAGCGAGCTTGACAAAAGGGTGTTGGGTCAGCCCCAGCATTTT.

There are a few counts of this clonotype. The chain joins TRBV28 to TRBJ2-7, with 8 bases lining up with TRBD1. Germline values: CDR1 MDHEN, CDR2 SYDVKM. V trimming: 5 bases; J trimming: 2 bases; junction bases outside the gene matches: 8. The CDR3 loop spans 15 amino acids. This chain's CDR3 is CASSTPGTGPYEQYF. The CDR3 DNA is TGTGCCAGCAGTACCCCCGGGACAGGCCCCTACGAGCAGTACTTC.

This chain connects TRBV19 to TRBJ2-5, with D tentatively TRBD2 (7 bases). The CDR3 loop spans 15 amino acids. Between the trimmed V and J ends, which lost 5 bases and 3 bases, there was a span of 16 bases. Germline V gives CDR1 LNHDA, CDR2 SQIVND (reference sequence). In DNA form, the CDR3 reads TGTGCCAGTAGTGGCGGGGGCGCGGGAGAAGAGACCCAGTACTTC. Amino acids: CASSGGGAGEETQYF.

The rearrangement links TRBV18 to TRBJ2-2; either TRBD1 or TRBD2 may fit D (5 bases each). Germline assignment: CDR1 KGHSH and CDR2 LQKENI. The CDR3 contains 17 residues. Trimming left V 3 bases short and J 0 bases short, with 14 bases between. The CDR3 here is CASSPFSGDANTGELFF. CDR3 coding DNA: TGTGCCAGCTCACCCTTCTCCGGGGACGCGAACACCGGGGAGCTGTTTTTT. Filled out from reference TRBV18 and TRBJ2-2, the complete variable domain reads NAGVMQNPRHLVRRRGQEARLRCSPMKGHSHVYWYRQLPEEGLKFMVYLQKENIIDESGMPKERFSAEFPKEGPSILRIQQVVRGDSAAYFCASSPFSGDANTGELFFGEGSRLTVL.

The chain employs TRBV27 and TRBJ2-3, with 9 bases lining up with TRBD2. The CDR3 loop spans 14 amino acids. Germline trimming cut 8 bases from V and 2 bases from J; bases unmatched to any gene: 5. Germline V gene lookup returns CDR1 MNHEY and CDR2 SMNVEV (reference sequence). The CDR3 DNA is TGTGCCAGCGGTAGCGGGAGATCCACAGATACGCAGTATTTT. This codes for CASGSGRSTDTQYF.

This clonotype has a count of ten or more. This CDR3 is CASEDRVGQPQHF. DNA for the CDR3: TGTGCCAGTGAGGACAGGGTTGGTCAGCCCCAGCATTTT. The J gene is TRBJ1-5, the V gene TRBV19; 8 bases are a match to TRBD1. Germline values: CDR1 LNHDA, CDR2 SQIVND (reference sequence). V lost 8 bases to trimming and J lost 6 bases; unmatched junction nucleotides: 6. The CDR3 totals 13 residues.

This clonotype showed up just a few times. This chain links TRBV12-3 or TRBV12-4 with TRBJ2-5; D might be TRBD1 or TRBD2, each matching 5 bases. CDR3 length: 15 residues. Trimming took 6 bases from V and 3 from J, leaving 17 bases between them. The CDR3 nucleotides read TGTGCCAGCAGCGCCACCGGGACGGTAAAAGAGACCCAGTACTTC. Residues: CASSATGTVKETQYF.

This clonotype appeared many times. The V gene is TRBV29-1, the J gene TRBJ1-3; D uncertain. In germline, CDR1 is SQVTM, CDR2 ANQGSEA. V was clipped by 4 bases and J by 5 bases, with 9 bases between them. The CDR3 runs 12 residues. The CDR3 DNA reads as TGCAGCGTTGGAGACACTAGAAACACCATATATTTT. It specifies CSVGDTRNTIYF.

The CDR3 region is CASSLDPGGLDREIFTGELFF. The CDR3 region has the DNA TGTGCCAGCAGCTTAGACCCCGGGGGGCTGGACAGGGAGATCTTCACCGGGGAGCTGTTTTTT. The V call is TRBV11-3, the J call TRBJ2-2; weak D call: TRBD1 (8 bases). V shed 0 bases and J shed 4 bases, with 27 bases lying between them. Germline assignment: CDR1 SGHNT and CDR2 YENEEA. This CDR3 is built from 21 residues. Variable domain in full (rest from reference TRBV11-3 and TRBJ2-2): EAGVVQSPRYKIIEKKQPVAFWCNPISGHNTLYWYLQNLGQGPELLIRYENEEAVDDSQLPKDRFSAERLKGVDSTLKIQPAELGDSAVYLCASSLDPGGLDREIFTGELFFGEGSRLTVL.